The clone carrying this T cell receptor (beta chain) was picked up one time. Its specificity is not known. Analyses pooled second doses at about 4 or about 12 weeks. This entry comes from a study of T cell responses to AZD1222 COVID-19 vaccine. The study's findings and limits: Of spike-specific TCRs, nearly half reportedly target regions left unmutated in variants.

The CDR3 is made up of 13 amino acids. Trimming removed 4 bases at V and 0 bases at J, with 9 bases between. Germline V gives CDR1 SQVTM, CDR2 ANQGSEA. The table came from immunoSEQ multiplex PCR; TCRdb's copy has only in-frame clones and leaves some out. This sample has approximately 170,000 clones, with 92% found just once. Sequences were derived from peripheral blood, sampled 28 days after the second AZD1222 dose. The chain combines TRBV29-1 with TRBJ1-1; D remains ambiguous. This receptor was obtained from an adult who received the AZD1222 COVID-19 vaccine. For the CDR3, the DNA is TGCAGCGTTGCCGGCAGTCTGAACACTGAAGCTTTCTTT. This gives the protein CSVAGSLNTEAFF.